A single sample is the source of the 2 T cell receptor beta chains below, sequenced in a study of regulatory T cells in long-lasting Graves disease. Arm-PCR of CDR3 regions with iRepertoire HTBI primers generated TCR beta libraries. TCRdb reanalysed the multiplex PCR reads using MiXCR and keeps one entry per CDR3 protein. The data contain a few hundred thousand distinct CDR3 sequences, about a quarter of them singletons. Time point here: persistent/refractory GD, antithyroid drugs over 5 years with positive TRAb. There was RNA extracted from PBMCs, and the TCR library was made from it. The sequencing here drew on peripheral blood mononuclear cells (PBMCs), taken when the disease was refractory, from a patient treated with antithyroid drugs. The source is a female donor with Graves disease.

This clonotype was recorded a few times. The chain uses TRBV14 and TRBJ2-5; the match to TRBD2 covers 10 bases. This CDR3 contains 16 residues. The ends lost 1 base at V and 5 bases at J; junction bases unmatched: 7. Germline CDR1 SGHDN, CDR2 FVKESK. In nucleotides, the CDR3 is TGTGCCAGCAGCCAAGGGGCTAGCGGGAGTTGGGAGACCCAGTACTTC. Its protein product is CASSQGASGSWETQYF. Using reference TRBV14 and TRBJ2-5 for the parts outside the CDR3, the full variable domain is EAGVTQFPSHSVIEKGQTVTLRCDPISGHDNLYWYRRVMGKEIKFLLHFVKESKQDESGMPNNRFLAERTGGTYSTLKVQPAELEDSGVYFCASSQGASGSWETQYFGPGTRLLVL.

A few counts support this clonotype. The chain employs TRBV30 and TRBJ2-4; D gene uncertain. The CDR3 has 11 residues. CDR1 and CDR2 (germline): GTSNPN, SVGIG (reference sequence). The V and J ends lost 4 bases and 0 bases respectively, with 1 base between them. For the CDR3, the DNA is TGTGCCTGGATAGCCAAAAACATTCAGTACTTC. Its translation is CAWIAKNIQYF.